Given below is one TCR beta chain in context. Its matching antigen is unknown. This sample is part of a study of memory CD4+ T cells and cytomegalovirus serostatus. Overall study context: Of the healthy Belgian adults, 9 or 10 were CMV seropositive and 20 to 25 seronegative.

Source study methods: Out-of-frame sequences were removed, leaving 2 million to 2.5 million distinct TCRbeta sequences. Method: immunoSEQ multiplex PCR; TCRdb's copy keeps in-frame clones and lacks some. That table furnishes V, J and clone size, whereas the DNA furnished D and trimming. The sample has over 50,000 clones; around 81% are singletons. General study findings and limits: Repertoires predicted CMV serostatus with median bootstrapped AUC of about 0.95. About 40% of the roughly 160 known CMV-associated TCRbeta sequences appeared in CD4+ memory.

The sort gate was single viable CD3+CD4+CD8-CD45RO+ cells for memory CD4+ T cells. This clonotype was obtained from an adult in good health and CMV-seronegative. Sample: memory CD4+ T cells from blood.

The CDR3 spells CASSYRVGLNTEAFF. The CDR3 DNA reads as TGCGCCAGCAGCTACCGGGTTGGTTTGAACACTGAAGCTTTCTTT. The chain links TRBV4-3 to TRBJ1-1; D gene unclear. CDR1 and CDR2 (germline): LGHNA, YSLEER. The V end was cut by 5 bases, the J end by 0 bases, with 13 bases between. CDR3 size: 15 residues.